Included here is one TCR beta chain sequence, with context. As yet, its antigen is unknown. This sample was taken from a study of response to subunit inactivated influenza vaccine. Regarding the study as a whole: Each seasonal influenza vaccination recruits few new T cells, the authors suggested.

MiXCR was run by TCRdb on the RT-PCR reads, yielding one entry per CDR3 protein. The sample lists about 530,000 distinct CDR3 sequences; 10% to 15% were seen once. The CDR3 sequence is 14 residues long. V was trimmed by 4 bases and J by 6 bases, leaving 16 bases between them. Germline loops: CDR1 DFQATT, CDR2 SNEGSKA (reference sequence). Sequencing used PBMCs from blood, obtained roughly 45 days after vaccination. The chain employs TRBV20-1 and TRBJ2-4; D is possibly TRBD1 or TRBD2 (5 bases each). The sequence derives from a man between 45 and 60 years old who received an inactivated influenza vaccine. CDR3 DNA sequence: TGCAGTGCTACCGACGGGACCTCGGGAAACATTCAGTACTTC. Encoded protein: CSATDGTSGNIQYF.